These 8 T cell receptor beta chains were sequenced from one sample in a study of post-analysis software for immune sequencing data (dated by TCRdb to between 2015 and 2016). Paper-wide results and their limitations: Patients showed significantly higher frequencies than controls for a handful of TRBV segments, among them TRBV5-6, TRBV5-1 and TRBV20-1.

The method was PCR. Sequencing instrument: Illumina HiSeq 2500. To reduce PCR and sequencing biases, unique molecular identifiers were built into the TCR beta cDNA libraries. The raw public reads went through TCRdb reprocessing: fastp at Q25, MiXCR clone calling, in-frame beta chains kept. Records with the same CDR3 protein are collapsed into one entry carrying the most frequent genes and DNA. The sample profile shows roughly 540,000 distinct CDR3 sequences; around a third of them were found once. Of the sample, roughly 6% falls within the top ten clones. Antigens for these TCRs are unknown. Sequencing was done on a sample of blood. Receptors originate from a girl aged 2-17 years with multiple sclerosis.

The V and J genes are TRBV20-1 and TRBJ2-5, with TRBD2 identical over 9 bases. Germline loops: CDR1 DFQATT, CDR2 SNEGSKA (reference sequence). CDR3 length: 13 residues. Germline trimming cut 5 bases from V and 6 bases from J; bases unmatched to any gene: 7. In nucleotides, the CDR3 is TGCAGTGCTCCGCTAGCGGGGAGGAAGACCCAGTACTTC. Amino acids: CSAPLAGRKTQYF.

The gene calls are TRBV4-1 and TRBJ1-4, with D perhaps TRBD1 (6 bases). Trimming took off 1 base at V and 5 bases at J, with 14 bases between the two ends. Germline V CDR1 and CDR2: MGHRA, YSYEKL. This CDR3 is 16 amino acids long. CDR3 sequence: CASSQVGWGLNEKLFF. In DNA, the CDR3 is TGCGCCAGCAGCCAAGTAGGATGGGGGCTCAATGAAAAACTGTTTTTT.

The gene calls are TRBV7-9 and TRBJ2-1; no clear D. The CDR3 length is 14 residues. V shed 8 bases and J shed 5 bases, with 16 bases lying between them. Per the germline V gene, CDR1 is SEHNR and CDR2 is FQNEAQ (reference sequence). CDR3 loop: CASPPDSPNNEQFF. CDR3 nucleotides: TGTGCCAGCCCCCCGGATTCGCCAAACAATGAGCAGTTCTTC.

The J gene is TRBJ1-1, the V gene TRBV12-5; no clear D. The V and J ends lost 4 bases and 5 bases respectively, with 5 bases between them. The CDR3 is 11 amino acids. The germline V gene encodes CDR1 LGHNT and CDR2 FRNRAP. The CDR3 reads CASGSGTEAFF. Here the CDR3 DNA reads TGTGCTAGTGGTTCCGGGACTGAAGCTTTCTTT.

This clonotype was picked up a small number of times. CDR3 protein: CASSAAALGTQYF. Written as DNA, the CDR3 is TGTGCCAGCAGCGCCGCGGCACTGGGTACGCAGTATTTT. The V and J genes are TRBV6-5 and TRBJ2-3; D call uncertain. CDR1 and CDR2 from the germline V gene are MNHEY and SVGAGI. V lost 6 bases and J lost 8, with 15 bases in between. The CDR3 sequence is 13 residues long.

This clonotype was seen only a few times. The chain employs TRBV7-4 and TRBJ2-7, with D possibly being TRBD1 (6 bases). V shed 1 base and J shed 3 bases, with 19 bases lying between them. Germline assignment: CDR1 SGHVT and CDR2 SQSDAQ. The CDR3 spans 17 residues. The CDR3 is CASSLGPKWDTLYEQYF. The CDR3 DNA reads TGTGCCAGCAGCTTAGGGCCAAAGTGGGACACCCTCTACGAGCAGTACTTC.

The chain recombines TRBV6-1 with TRBJ1-2; weak D call: TRBD1 (6 bases). Germline V gene sequence: CDR1 MNHNS, CDR2 SASEGT. V lost 0 bases and J 3 bases, leaving 8 bases between the germline ends. This CDR3 is 14 amino acids long. CDR3 region: CASSEAEGDYGYTF. The CDR3 region has the DNA TGTGCCAGCAGTGAAGCAGAGGGGGACTATGGCTACACCTTC.

Ten or more counts support this clonotype. The J gene is TRBJ2-1, the V gene TRBV7-6; no clear D gene. The ends were cut back, 5 bases at V and 0 bases at J, with 8 bases in the middle. This CDR3 region has 14 residues. CDR1 and CDR2 from the germline V gene are SGHVS and FNYEAQ. The CDR3 here is CASSPLSSYNEQFF. CDR3 bases: TGTGCCAGCAGCCCTCTCAGCTCCTACAATGAGCAGTTCTTC.